This is a list of T cell receptor beta chains from one sample in a study of shared clonotypes between healthy human individuals. TCRdb's table, derived via immunoSEQ multiplex PCR, lists solely in-frame clones and lacks some. The sample includes some 1,900,000 clones, around 96% of them seen just once. Input material: naive CD8+ T cells sorted from blood. Source of these receptors: a man between 18 and 29 years old in good health. Both conserved end residues are part of each CDR3. The D gene is left open where the match is weak. Size tells how often a clone was seen (once, few, many) or the class of an expanded clone, and some rows leave it out.

TRBJ2-3 | . | 18 | TRBV7-6 | TRBD2 | TGTGCCAGCAGCTTACTCTGGCGGGAGGAAGGTAGCACAGATACGCAGTATTTT | CASSLLWREEGSTDTQYF
TRBJ2-2 | . | 13 | TRBV27 | . | TGTGCCAGCAGTTGGGCGAACACCGGGGAGCTGTTTTTT | CASSWANTGELFF
TRBJ1-2 | . | 14 | TRBV29-1 | . | TGCAGCGTTGACGGGGGGGGCTGGGACTATGGCTACACCTTC | CSVDGGGWDYGYTF
TRBJ2-7 | . | 17 | TRBV2 | TRBD1 | TGTGCCAGCAGTGAGAGTCTGGGTGGGACAGAGCCCTACGAGCAGTACTTC | CASSESLGGTEPYEQYF
TRBJ2-7 | . | 14 | TRBV28 | . | TGTGCCAGCAGTGACTTAGGGACGGGCTACGAGCAGTACTTC | CASSDLGTGYEQYF
TRBJ1-2 | . | 15 | TRBV9 | . | TGTGCCAGCAGCGTAGGTGGAGGGACCTCCTATGGCTACACCTTC | CASSVGGGTSYGYTF
TRBJ2-1 | . | 16 | TRBV4-1 | . | TGCGCCAGCAGCCGGGGGGGGGCTATCTCCTACAATGAGCAGTTCTTC | CASSRGGAISYNEQFF
TRBJ2-1 | . | 14 | TRBV28 | . | TGTGCCAGCACCTTAGGGGGGATAGGCAATGAGCAGTTCTTC | CASTLGGIGNEQFF
TRBJ1-1 | . | 14 | TRBV4-1 | . | TGCGCCAGCAGCCAAGAAGGTGGGAACACTGAAGCTTTCTTT | CASSQEGGNTEAFF
TRBJ2-7 | once | 12 | TRBV5-4 | . | TGTGCCAGCAGCCCCGGGGGCTACGAGCAGTACTTC | CASSPGGYEQYF
TRBJ2-3 | . | 16 | TRBV2 | TRBD2 | TGTGCCAGCAGTGAATTTCTAGCGGGGGGCACAGATACGCAGTATTTT | CASSEFLAGGTDTQYF
TRBJ2-7 | . | 13 | TRBV25-1 | . | TGTGCCAGCACCCCAGGGTACTCCTACGAGCAGTACTTC | CASTPGYSYEQYF
TRBJ1-4 | . | 16 | TRBV7-8 | . | TGTGCCAGCAGCCTCGATTCGGAGGGGGTAAATGAAAAACTGTTTTTT | CASSLDSEGVNEKLFF
TRBJ1-4 | . | 15 | TRBV7-8 | TRBD1 | TGTGCCAGCAGCTTAGGGCCAGGGGGGGATGAAAAACTGTTTTTT | CASSLGPGGDEKLFF
TRBJ1-1 | . | 15 | TRBV6-6 | . | TGTGCCAGCAGTTATCCGACCGGGGGGAACACTGAAGCTTTCTTT | CASSYPTGGNTEAFF
TRBJ2-7 | . | 15 | TRBV14 | . | TGTGCCAGCAGCCAAGTGTACGAAGGGGACTACGAGCAGTACTTC | CASSQVYEGDYEQYF
TRBJ2-5 | . | 11 | TRBV5-6 | TRBD1 | TGTGCCAGCAGCTTTGGGGGACAGGGGAACTTC | CASSFGGQGNF
TRBJ2-1 | . | 13 | TRBV13 | . | TGTGCCAGCAGCTGGCCGGAGGGCAATGAGCAGTTCTTC | CASSWPEGNEQFF
TRBJ2-5 | . | 15 | TRBV7-3 | TRBD2 | TGTGCCAGCAGCTTAGGACTAGCGGGGAGCGAGACCCAGTACTTC | CASSLGLAGSETQYF
TRBJ2-1 | . | 15 | TRBV6-5 | . | TGTGCCAGCAGTTACGATTTTGGGGGGCGAAATGAGCAGTTCTTC | CASSYDFGGRNEQFF
TRBJ2-7 | . | 15 | TRBV7-6 | TRBD1 | TGTGCCAGCAGTTTTGGACAGGGTTCTTCCTACGAGCAGTACTTC | CASSFGQGSSYEQYF
TRBJ2-3 | . | 13 | TRBV28 | . | TGTGCCAGCAGTTTATTCGGAGGAGATACGCAGTATTTT | CASSLFGGDTQYF